Listed here are 15 T cell receptor beta chains from one sample, sequenced in a study of OX40 agonist ivuxolimab in advanced cancers. The data were produced by immunoSEQ multiplex PCR, yet TCRdb's version contains in-frame clones alone and is incomplete. Of some 80,000 clones in the sample, approximately 85% were seen once. Source: CD4+ or CD8+ T cells sorted from blood, taken in a trial of the OX40 agonist ivuxolimab. These receptors came from an adult with an advanced solid tumor such as melanoma, head and neck, liver or kidney cancer.

The chain has TRBV19 and TRBJ1-2; possible D gene TRBD1, 5 bases. The CDR3 sequence is 12 residues long. The V gene lost 4 bases and the J gene lost 8 bases, with 11 bases spanning the gap. CDR1 LNHDA and CDR2 SQIVND come from the germline V gene (reference sequence). The CDR3 loop is CASSTPGIGYTF. The CDR3 DNA reads TGTGCCAGTAGTACCCCAGGGATCGGCTACACCTTC. Looking up the rest from reference TRBV19 and TRBJ1-2 gives the full variable domain: DGGITQSPKYLFRKEGQNVTLSCEQNLNHDAMYWYRQDPGQGLRLIYYSQIVNDFQKGDIAEGYSVSREKKESFPLTVTSAQKNPTAFYLCASSTPGIGYTFGSGTRLTVV.

The V call is TRBV7-2, the J call TRBJ2-1; 16 bases are a match to TRBD2. Germline CDR1 is SGHTA and CDR2 is FQGNSA. Unmatched junction bases numbered 5, after V lost 5 bases and J lost 4 bases. CDR3 length equals 17 residues. The CDR3 loop is CASSPGTSGGVYNEQFF. The CDR3 region has the DNA TGTGCCAGCAGCCCTGGGACTAGCGGGGGGGTATACAATGAGCAGTTCTTC.

The chain carries TRBV11-2 and TRBJ2-3; TRBD2 aligns across 8 bases. Germline V lookup: CDR1 SGHAT, CDR2 FQNNGV. J gave up 1 base and V 1 base, and 4 bases lay outside the gene matches. This CDR3 region has 16 residues. Written as DNA, the CDR3 is TGTGCCAGCAGCTTAGCGGGGGGGTCTGGCACAGATACGCAGTATTTT. Its protein is CASSLAGGSGTDTQYF.

This chain joins TRBV11-2 and TRBJ2-1, with D unclear. Germline V gene sequence: CDR1 SGHAT, CDR2 FQNNGV. The V end lost 0 bases, the J end lost 0 bases, and 6 bases lay between the germline ends. This CDR3 is built from 15 residues. The CDR3 region is CASSLERPSYNEQFF. The CDR3 region has the DNA TGTGCCAGCAGCTTAGAAAGGCCCTCCTACAATGAGCAGTTCTTC.

The chain recombines TRBV9 with TRBJ2-5, with a tentative D call TRBD2 (6 bases). Trimming removed 0 bases from V and 5 bases from J, with 8 bases in between. CDR1 and CDR2 (germline): SGDLS, YYNGEE. The CDR3 sequence is 13 residues long. DNA for the CDR3: TGTGCCAGCAGCGTAGGGGCGGGGGAGACCCAGTACTTC. Translation gives CASSVGAGETQYF. Together with reference TRBV9 and TRBJ2-5, the CDR3 gives the full variable domain: DSGVTQTPKHLITATGQRVTLRCSPRSGDLSVYWYQQSLDQGLQFLIQYYNGEERAKGNILERFSAQQFPDLHSELNLSSLELGDSALYFCASSVGAGETQYFGPGTRLLVL.

The chain uses TRBV5-4 and TRBJ1-1, with TRBD1 as a possible D gene (5 bases). Trimming cost V 5 bases and J 5 bases, with 16 bases left between them. This CDR3 spans 14 amino acids. Germline V CDR1 and CDR2: SGHNT, YYREEE (reference sequence). This chain's CDR3 is CASSFRGPTTEAFF. As DNA, the CDR3 is TGTGCCAGCAGTTTCCGGGGCCCGACGACTGAAGCTTTCTTT.

CDR3 DNA: TGTGCCAGCAGTGAATGGGGACAGGCTATCTATGGCTACACCTTC. Protein product: CASSEWGQAIYGYTF. The chain uses TRBV6-1 and TRBJ1-2, with TRBD1 identical over 8 bases. Unmatched junction bases numbered 6, after V lost 2 bases and J lost 4 bases. Germline V gives CDR1 MNHNS, CDR2 SASEGT. The CDR3 is made up of 15 amino acids.

This chain connects TRBV19 to TRBJ2-5, with 8 bases identical to TRBD1. TRBJ2-7 matches the DNA end more closely, so the J call is doubtful. Germline V gives CDR1 LNHDA, CDR2 SQIVND (reference sequence). This CDR3 contains 15 residues. CDR3 in DNA: TGTGCCAGTAGTGTCGGGACAGGTACTTTCTACGAGCAGTACTTC. It codes for CASSVGTGTFYEQYF.

This chain uses TRBV7-8 with TRBJ2-5; 7 bases map to TRBD1. The CDR3 runs to 15 residues. Losses at the gene ends were 8 bases for V and 5 bases for J; bases not matched to a gene: 14. Germline assignment: CDR1 SGHVS and CDR2 FQNEAQ. The CDR3 sequence is CASLKRRTGEETQYF. The CDR3 DNA follows: TGTGCCAGCCTCAAGAGGAGGACAGGCGAGGAGACCCAGTACTTC.

The V gene is TRBV6-4, the J gene TRBJ1-5; D not certain. The CDR3 runs to 13 residues. V lost 3 bases to trimming and J lost 6 bases, with 9 bases between them. Germline loops: CDR1 MRHNA, CDR2 SNTAGT. This CDR3 reads CASSEEERQPQHF. The CDR3 DNA is TGTGCCAGCAGTGAGGAGGAGCGTCAGCCCCAGCATTTT.

This sequence joins TRBV11-3 and TRBJ2-2, with D tentatively TRBD1 (6 bases). This CDR3 comprises 13 residues. Between the trimmed V and J ends, which lost 5 bases and 7 bases, there was a span of 11 bases. Germline CDR1 and CDR2: SGHNT and YENEEA. This CDR3 is CASSVGTIGELFF. In nucleotides, the CDR3 is TGTGCCAGCAGCGTTGGGACAATCGGGGAGCTGTTTTTT.

This clone was detected once. The V and J genes are TRBV7-2 and TRBJ1-4; D perhaps matches TRBD1 (5 bases). Germline loops: CDR1 SGHTA, CDR2 FQGNSA. The CDR3 totals 15 residues. Trimming pared 1 base from V and 2 bases from J, leaving 8 bases between. For the CDR3, the DNA is TGTGCCAGCAGCTTAGGGGGGGATACTAATGAAAAACTGTTTTTT. The encoded protein is CASSLGGDTNEKLFF.

The chain links TRBV13 to TRBJ2-2; D call uncertain. Trimming shortened V by 5 bases and J by 2 bases, and 9 bases separated the two germline ends. CDR1 is PRHDT, CDR2 FYEKMQ, per germline (reference sequence). The CDR3 covers 14 residues. Here the CDR3 reads CASSLDINTGELFF. CDR3 sequence (DNA): TGTGCCAGCAGCCTAGACATTAACACCGGGGAGCTGTTTTTT.

V is TRBV5-1 and J is TRBJ2-5; TRBD1 matches 7 bases. TRBJ2-7 matches the DNA end more closely, so the J call is doubtful. Germline CDR1 reads SGHRS; CDR2 reads YFSETQ. The CDR3 covers 15 residues. The CDR3 DNA sequence: TGCGCCAGCAGCTTGGTTGGGACAGCCGGGGACGAGCAGTACTTC. This sequence encodes CASSLVGTAGDEQYF.

In DNA, the CDR3 is TGTGCCAGTAGTATATATCGGGCTAACTATGGCTACACCTTC. Its translation is CASSIYRANYGYTF. The chain links TRBV19 to TRBJ1-2; no definite D call. Trimming removed 2 bases from V and 0 bases from J, with 7 bases in between. Germline CDR1 reads LNHDA; CDR2 reads SQIVND (reference sequence). This CDR3 is built from 14 residues.